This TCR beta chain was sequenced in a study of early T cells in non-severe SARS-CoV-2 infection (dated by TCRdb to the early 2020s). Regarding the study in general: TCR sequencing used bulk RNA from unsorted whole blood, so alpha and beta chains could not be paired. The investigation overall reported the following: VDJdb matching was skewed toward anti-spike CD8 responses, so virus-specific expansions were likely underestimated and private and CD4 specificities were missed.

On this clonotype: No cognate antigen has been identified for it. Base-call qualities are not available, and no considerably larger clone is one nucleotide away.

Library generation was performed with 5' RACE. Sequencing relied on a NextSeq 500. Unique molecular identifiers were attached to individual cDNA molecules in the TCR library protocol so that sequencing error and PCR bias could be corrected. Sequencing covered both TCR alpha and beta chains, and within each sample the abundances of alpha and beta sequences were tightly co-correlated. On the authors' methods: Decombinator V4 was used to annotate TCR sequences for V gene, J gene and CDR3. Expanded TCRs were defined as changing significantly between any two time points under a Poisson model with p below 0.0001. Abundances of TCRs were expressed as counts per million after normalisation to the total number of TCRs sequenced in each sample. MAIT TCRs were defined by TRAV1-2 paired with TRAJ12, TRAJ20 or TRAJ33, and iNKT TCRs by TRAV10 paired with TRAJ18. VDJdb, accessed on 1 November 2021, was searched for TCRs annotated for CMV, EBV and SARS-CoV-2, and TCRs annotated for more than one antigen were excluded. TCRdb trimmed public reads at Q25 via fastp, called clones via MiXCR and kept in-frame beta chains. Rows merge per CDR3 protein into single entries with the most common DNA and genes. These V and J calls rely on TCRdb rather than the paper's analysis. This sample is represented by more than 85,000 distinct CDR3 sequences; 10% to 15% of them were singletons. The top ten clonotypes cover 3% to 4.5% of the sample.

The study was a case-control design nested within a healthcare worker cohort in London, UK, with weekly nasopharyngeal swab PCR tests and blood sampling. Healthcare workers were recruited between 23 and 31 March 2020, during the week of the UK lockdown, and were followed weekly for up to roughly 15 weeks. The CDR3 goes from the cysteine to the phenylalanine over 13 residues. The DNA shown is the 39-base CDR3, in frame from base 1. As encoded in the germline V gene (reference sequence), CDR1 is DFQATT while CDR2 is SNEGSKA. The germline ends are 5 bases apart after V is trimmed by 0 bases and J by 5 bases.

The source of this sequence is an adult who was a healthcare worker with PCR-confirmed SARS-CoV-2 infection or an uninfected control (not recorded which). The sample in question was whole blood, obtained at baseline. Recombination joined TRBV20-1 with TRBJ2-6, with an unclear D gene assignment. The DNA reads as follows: TGCAGTGCTAGAGATCCTCGGGCCAACGTCCTGACTTTC. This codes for CSARDPRANVLTF.